The 12 T cell receptor beta chains listed next were all sequenced from one sample in a study of shared clonotypes between healthy human individuals. The protocol was immunoSEQ multiplex PCR, while the TCRdb copy is restricted to in-frame clones and leaves out a portion. Seen here are some 630,000 clones, about 96% observed once, and the top ten hold about 0.12%. CD45RO-negative CD8 cells positively selected for CCR7 made up the naive population, which excluded terminally differentiated effector memory CD45RA+ cells. Sample: naive CD8+ T cells sorted from blood. Source of these receptors: a woman in her twenties or thirties in good health.

This chain connects TRBV29-1 to TRBJ2-2; tentative D call: TRBD1 (5 bases). V gave up 3 bases and J gave up 5 bases, with 13 bases separating them. Germline V lookup: CDR1 SQVTM, CDR2 ANQGSEA. The CDR3 consists of 14 residues. CDR3 loop: CSVDPGTGTGELFF. The CDR3 DNA is TGCAGCGTTGATCCTGGAACAGGTACCGGGGAGCTGTTTTTT.

The chain combines TRBV28 with TRBJ2-6; 8 bases agree with TRBD1. The CDR3 loop spans 20 amino acids. V lost 5 bases, J lost 0 bases, and 15 bases stayed unmatched. Germline V gives CDR1 MDHEN, CDR2 SYDVKM. CDR3 residues: CASSPTNGGQVSSGANVLTF. The CDR3 DNA reads TGTGCCAGCAGTCCTACCAACGGGGGACAGGTGAGCTCTGGGGCCAACGTCCTGACTTTC.

The gene calls are TRBV7-8 and TRBJ2-6; the match to TRBD2 covers 10 bases. The CDR3 extends over 17 amino acids. The V segment lost 8 bases and the J segment 0 bases; nucleotides outside the gene matches: 7. CDR1 SGHVS and CDR2 FQNEAQ come from the germline V gene. The DNA for the CDR3 is TGTGCCAGCGGTGGACTAGCGGCTAGCTCTGGGGCCAACGTCCTGACTTTC. It translates to CASGGLAASSGANVLTF.

V is TRBV7-9 and J is TRBJ2-1; 8 bases are a match to TRBD2. V lost 2 bases to trimming and J lost 9 bases; unmatched junction nucleotides: 3. Germline CDR1 reads SEHNR; CDR2 reads FQNEAQ (reference sequence). The CDR3 runs to 13 residues. The CDR3 DNA sequence: TGTGCCAGCAGCTTACCAACTAGCGGTGAGCAGTTCTTC. This codes for CASSLPTSGEQFF. The variable domain in full, with the rest retrieved from reference TRBV7-9 and TRBJ2-1, is DTGVSQNPRHKITKRGQNVTFRCDPISEHNRLYWYRQTLGQGPEFLTYFQNEAQLEKSRLLSDRFSAERPKGSFSTLEIQRTEQGDSAMYLCASSLPTSGEQFFGPGTRLTVL.

The chain uses TRBV30 and TRBJ2-4, with TRBD1 matching over 7 bases. V shed 5 bases, J shed 3 bases, and the junction held 4 bases outside the gene matches. The CDR3 totals 13 residues. Germline values: CDR1 GTSNPN, CDR2 SVGIG (reference sequence). CDR3 amino acids: CAWERDSKNIQYF. As DNA, the CDR3 is TGTGCCTGGGAACGGGACAGCAAAAACATTCAGTACTTC.

A single count supports this clone. This chain links TRBV7-9 with TRBJ2-7; TRBD1 might be the D (6 bases). The CDR3 spans 16 residues. Trimming left V 1 base short and J 2 bases short, with 15 bases between. Germline CDR1 is SEHNR and CDR2 is FQNEAQ (reference sequence). The CDR3 loop is CASSLEPDSHTYEQYF. CDR3 DNA: TGTGCCAGCAGCTTAGAACCGGACAGCCATACCTACGAGCAGTACTTC. Full variable domain (missing parts from reference TRBV7-9 and TRBJ2-7): DTGVSQNPRHKITKRGQNVTFRCDPISEHNRLYWYRQTLGQGPEFLTYFQNEAQLEKSRLLSDRFSAERPKGSFSTLEIQRTEQGDSAMYLCASSLEPDSHTYEQYFGPGTRLTVT.

The V call is TRBV28, the J call TRBJ2-7; 8 bases agree with TRBD2. Trimming took 2 bases from V and 5 from J; bases not matched to a gene: 2. The CDR3 totals 13 residues. The germline V gene encodes CDR1 MDHEN and CDR2 SYDVKM. The CDR3 region is CASSLAGGDEQYF. The DNA for the CDR3 is TGTGCCAGCAGTTTAGCGGGGGGCGACGAGCAGTACTTC.

The chain recombines TRBV9 with TRBJ2-1, with D maybe TRBD1 (6 bases). Germline CDR1 is SGDLS and CDR2 is YYNGEE. V was clipped by 4 bases and J by 8 bases, with 25 bases between them. The CDR3 totals 17 residues. In DNA, the CDR3 is TGTGCCAGCAGCCCGTGGGGGACACCCTCTAAAGGCGATGAGCAGTTCTTC. Its translation is CASSPWGTPSKGDEQFF.

The rearrangement joins TRBV13 to TRBJ2-3, with 9 bases aligning to TRBD2. This CDR3 is 16 amino acids long. In germline, CDR1 is PRHDT, CDR2 FYEKMQ (reference sequence). Trimming cost V 1 base and J 4 bases; bases outside gene matches: 6. CDR3 nucleotides: TGTGCCAGCAGCTTAGTGGGCGGGAGGGCTGCAGATACGCAGTATTTT. Protein sequence: CASSLVGGRAADTQYF. Variable domain in full (rest from reference TRBV13 and TRBJ2-3): AAGVIQSPRHLIKEKRETATLKCYPIPRHDTVYWYQQGPGQDPQFLISFYEKMQSDKGSIPDRFSAQQFSDYHSELNMSSLELGDSALYFCASSLVGGRAADTQYFGPGTRLTVL.

The J gene is TRBJ2-3, the V gene TRBV19; D remains ambiguous. Germline CDR1 and CDR2: LNHDA and SQIVND (reference sequence). V lost 5 bases and J lost 0, with 12 bases in between. This CDR3 contains 15 residues. The CDR3 coding sequence is TGTGCCAGTAGTCCTCTGGGCACTAGCACAGATACGCAGTATTTT. Encoded protein: CASSPLGTSTDTQYF.

The rearrangement uses TRBV7-8 and TRBJ2-7; 16 bases fit TRBD2. Trimming cost V 5 bases and J 1 base; bases outside gene matches: 8. The CDR3 is 18 residues long. Germline V gene lookup returns CDR1 SGHVS and CDR2 FQNEAQ. CDR3 sequence: CASSPGLAGGPASYEQYF. CDR3 coding DNA: TGTGCCAGCAGCCCGGGACTAGCGGGAGGGCCCGCTTCCTACGAGCAGTACTTC.

The chain combines TRBV25-1 with TRBJ2-5; possibly TRBD1 for D (6 bases). The last part of the DNA fits TRBJ2-7 better; the J call may be wrong. The CDR3 runs to 12 residues. In germline, CDR1 is MGHDK, CDR2 SYGVNS. DNA for the CDR3: TGTGCCAGAGGGACACCCACCTACGAGCAGTACTTC. Amino acids: CARGTPTYEQYF.